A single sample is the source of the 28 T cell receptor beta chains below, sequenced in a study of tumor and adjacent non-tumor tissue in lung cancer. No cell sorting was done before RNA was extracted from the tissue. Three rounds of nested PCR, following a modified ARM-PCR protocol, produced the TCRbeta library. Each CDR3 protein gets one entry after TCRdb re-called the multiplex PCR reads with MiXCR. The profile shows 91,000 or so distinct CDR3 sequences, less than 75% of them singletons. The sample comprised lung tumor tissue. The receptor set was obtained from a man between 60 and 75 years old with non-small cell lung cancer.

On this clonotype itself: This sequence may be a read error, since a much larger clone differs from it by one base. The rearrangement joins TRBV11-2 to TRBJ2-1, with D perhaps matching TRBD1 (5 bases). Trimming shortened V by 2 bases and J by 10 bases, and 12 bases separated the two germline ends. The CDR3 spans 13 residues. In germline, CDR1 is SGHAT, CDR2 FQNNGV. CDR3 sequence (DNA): TGTGCCAGCAGCTTAAAAACAGGATCCGAGCAGTTCTTC. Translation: CASSLKTGSEQFF. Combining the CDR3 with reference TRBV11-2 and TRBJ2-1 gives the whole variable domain EAGVAQSPRYKIIEKRQSVAFWCNPISGHATLYWYQQILGQGPKLLIQFQNNGVVDDSQLPKDRFSAERLKGVDSTLKIQPAKLEDSAVYLCASSLKTGSEQFFGPGTRLTVL.

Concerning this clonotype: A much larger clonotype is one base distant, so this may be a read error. CDR3 DNA sequence: TGTGCCAGCAGTTATGCTCCCGACAGCGGACTCGAGCAGTACTTC. Translation: CASSYAPDSGLEQYF. The V call is TRBV12-3 or TRBV12-4, the J call TRBJ2-7, with D possibly called TRBD1 or TRBD2 (5 bases each). The CDR3 extends over 15 amino acids. Trimming took off 4 bases at V and 6 bases at J, with 19 bases between the two ends.

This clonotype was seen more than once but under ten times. CDR3 coding DNA: TGTGCCAGCAGCAAACCCCTAACTAGAGAGTCTTTCCGCTACGAGCAGTACTTC. This encodes CASSKPLTRESFRYEQYF. The genes are TRBV21-1 and TRBJ2-7; the table names TRBD1, a call not compared with the DNA. TRBV21-1 is designated a pseudogene. The CDR3 covers 18 residues.

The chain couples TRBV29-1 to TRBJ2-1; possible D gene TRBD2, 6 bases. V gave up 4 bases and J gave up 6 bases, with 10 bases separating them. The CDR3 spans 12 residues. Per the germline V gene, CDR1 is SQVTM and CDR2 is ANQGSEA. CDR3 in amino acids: CSVGQGGNEQFF. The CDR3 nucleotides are TGCAGCGTTGGGCAGGGAGGCAATGAGCAGTTCTTC.

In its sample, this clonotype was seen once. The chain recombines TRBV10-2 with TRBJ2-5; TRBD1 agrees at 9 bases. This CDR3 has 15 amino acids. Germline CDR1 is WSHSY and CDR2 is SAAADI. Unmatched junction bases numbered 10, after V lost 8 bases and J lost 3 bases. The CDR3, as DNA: TGCGCCAGCGGAGATATGGGACAGGGAGAAGAGACCCAGTACTTC. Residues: CASGDMGQGEETQYF.

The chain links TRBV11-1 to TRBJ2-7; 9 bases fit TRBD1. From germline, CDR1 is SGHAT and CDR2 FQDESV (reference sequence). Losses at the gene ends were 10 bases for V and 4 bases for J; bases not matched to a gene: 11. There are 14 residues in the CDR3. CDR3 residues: CANSTSDRGYEQYF. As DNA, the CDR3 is TGTGCCAACAGTACGTCGGACAGGGGTTACGAGCAGTACTTC.

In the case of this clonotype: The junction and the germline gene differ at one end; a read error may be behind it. For the CDR3, the DNA is TGTACCAGCAGCCCCCGTGTCGCGAACACGGGGGAGCTGTTGTTT. This codes for CTSSPRVANTGELLF. The chain uses TRBV11-2 and TRBJ2-2, with a weak D call TRBD2 (6 bases). CDR1 is SGHAT and CDR2 is FQNNGV in the germline V gene. CDR3 length: 15 amino acids.

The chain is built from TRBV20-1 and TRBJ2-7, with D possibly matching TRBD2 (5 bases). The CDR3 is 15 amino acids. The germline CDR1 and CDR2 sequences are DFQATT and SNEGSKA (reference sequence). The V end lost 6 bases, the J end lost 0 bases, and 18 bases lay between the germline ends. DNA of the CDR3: TGCAGTGCCAAACTTTCCGCGAGGGCCTCCTACGAGCAGTACTTC. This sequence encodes CSAKLSARASYEQYF.

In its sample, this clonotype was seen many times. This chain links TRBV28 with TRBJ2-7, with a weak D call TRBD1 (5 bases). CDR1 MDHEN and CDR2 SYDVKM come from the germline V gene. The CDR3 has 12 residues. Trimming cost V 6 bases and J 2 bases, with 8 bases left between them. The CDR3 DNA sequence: TGTGCCAGCAGGGACAACGCCTACGAGCAGTACTTC. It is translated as CASRDNAYEQYF.

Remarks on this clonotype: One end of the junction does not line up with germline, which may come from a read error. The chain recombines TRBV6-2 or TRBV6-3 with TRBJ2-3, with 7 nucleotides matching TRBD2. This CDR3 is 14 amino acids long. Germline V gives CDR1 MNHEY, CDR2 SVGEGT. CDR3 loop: CTSRLVGGSDTQYF. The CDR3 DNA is TGTACCAGCAGGTTAGTGGGAGGGTCAGATACGCAGTATTTT.

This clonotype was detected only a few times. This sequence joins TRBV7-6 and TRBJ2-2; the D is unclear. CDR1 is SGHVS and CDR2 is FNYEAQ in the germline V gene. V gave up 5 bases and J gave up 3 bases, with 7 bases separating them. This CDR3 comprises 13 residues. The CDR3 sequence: CASSRTDTGELFF. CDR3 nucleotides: TGTGCCAGCAGCCGGACGGACACCGGGGAGCTGTTTTTT.

As DNA, the CDR3 is TGTGCCAGCAGTGTAACTAACTACGAGCAGTACTTC. Its translation is CASSVTNYEQYF. The V gene is TRBV28, the J gene TRBJ2-7, with D unresolved. Per the germline V gene, CDR1 is MDHEN and CDR2 is SYDVKM. The CDR3 has 12 amino acids. V lost 5 bases to trimming and J lost 3 bases, with 8 bases between them.

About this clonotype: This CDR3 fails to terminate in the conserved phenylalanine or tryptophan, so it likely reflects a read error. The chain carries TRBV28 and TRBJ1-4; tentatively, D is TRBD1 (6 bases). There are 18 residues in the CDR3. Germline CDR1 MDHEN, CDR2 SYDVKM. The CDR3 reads CASSSLGGGHATNEKLFL. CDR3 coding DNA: TGTGCCAGTAGTTCACTGGGGGGGGGACATGCAACTAATGAAAAACTGTTTTTA.

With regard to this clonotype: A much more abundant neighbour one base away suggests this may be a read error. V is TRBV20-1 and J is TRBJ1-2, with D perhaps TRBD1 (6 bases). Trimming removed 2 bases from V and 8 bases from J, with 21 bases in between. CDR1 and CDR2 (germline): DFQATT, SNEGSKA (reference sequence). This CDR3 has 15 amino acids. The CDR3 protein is CSARTQWAGGIGYTF. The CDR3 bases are TGCAGTGCTAGAACCCAATGGGCGGGGGGCATCGGCTACACCTTC.

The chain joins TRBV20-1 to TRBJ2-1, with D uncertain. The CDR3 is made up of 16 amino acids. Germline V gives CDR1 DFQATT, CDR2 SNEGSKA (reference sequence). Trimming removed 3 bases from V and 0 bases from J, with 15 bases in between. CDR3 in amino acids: CSASPSLHNSYNEQFF. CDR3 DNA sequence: TGCAGTGCTAGTCCCTCTCTCCACAACTCCTACAATGAGCAGTTCTTC.

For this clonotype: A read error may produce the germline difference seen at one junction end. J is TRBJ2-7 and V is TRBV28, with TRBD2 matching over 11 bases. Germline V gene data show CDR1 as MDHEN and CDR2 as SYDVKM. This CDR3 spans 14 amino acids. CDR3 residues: CVSRTTSGIYEQYF. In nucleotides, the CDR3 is TGTGTCAGCAGAACGACTAGCGGGATCTACGAGCAGTACTTC. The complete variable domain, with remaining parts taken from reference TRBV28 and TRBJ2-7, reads DVKVTQSSRYLVKRTGEKVFLECVQDMDHENMFWYRQDPGLGLRLIYFSYDVKMKEKGDIPEGYSVSREKKERFSLILESASTNQTSMYLCVSRTTSGIYEQYFGPGTRLTVT.

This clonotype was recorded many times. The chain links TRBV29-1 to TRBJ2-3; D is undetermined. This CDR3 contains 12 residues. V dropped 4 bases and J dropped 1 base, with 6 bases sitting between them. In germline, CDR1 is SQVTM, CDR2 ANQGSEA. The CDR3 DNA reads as TGCAGCGTTGCTTCGGGCACAGATACGCAGTATTTT. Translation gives CSVASGTDTQYF.

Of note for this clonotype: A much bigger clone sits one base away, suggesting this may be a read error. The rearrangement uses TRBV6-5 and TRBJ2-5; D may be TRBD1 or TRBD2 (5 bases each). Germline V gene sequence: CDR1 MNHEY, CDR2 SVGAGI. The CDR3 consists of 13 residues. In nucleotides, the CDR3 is TGTGCCAGCAGCCCCGGGACCAGTGAGATCCAGTACTTC. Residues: CASSPGTSEIQYF.

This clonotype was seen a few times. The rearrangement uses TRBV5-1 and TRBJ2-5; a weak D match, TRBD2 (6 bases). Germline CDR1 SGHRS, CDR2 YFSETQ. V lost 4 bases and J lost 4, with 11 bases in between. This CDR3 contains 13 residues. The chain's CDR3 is CASSIRLGETQYF. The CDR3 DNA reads TGCGCCAGCAGCATTCGACTAGGAGAGACCCAGTACTTC.

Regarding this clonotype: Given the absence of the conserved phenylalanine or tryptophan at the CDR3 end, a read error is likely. The CDR3 region has the DNA TGTGCCAGCAGTGAAATAGGGACAGGGAGGAGGACTGAAGCTTTCCTT. It codes for CASSEIGTGRRTEAFL. The V and J genes are TRBV6-1 and TRBJ1-1; TRBD1 agrees at 9 bases. With 2 bases clipped from V and 5 bases from J, the junction kept 9 bases outside the gene matches. The CDR3 length is 16 residues. The germline V gene has CDR1 MNHNS and CDR2 SASEGT.

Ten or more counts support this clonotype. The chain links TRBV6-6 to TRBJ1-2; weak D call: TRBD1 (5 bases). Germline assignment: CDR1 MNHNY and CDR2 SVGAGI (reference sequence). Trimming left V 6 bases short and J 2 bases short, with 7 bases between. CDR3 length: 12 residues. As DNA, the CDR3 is TGTGCCAGCAGCGGACAAAACTATGGCTACACCTTC. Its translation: CASSGQNYGYTF.

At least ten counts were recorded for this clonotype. DNA for the CDR3: TGTGCCAGCAGTACCGGGACTAGCGGGAGGCCTGAGCAGTTCTTC. Protein: CASSTGTSGRPEQFF. The chain carries TRBV28 and TRBJ2-1; 15 nucleotides line up with TRBD2. The V and J ends lost 5 bases and 9 bases, in that order; junction bases with no gene match: 5. CDR3 length: 15 residues. Germline-derived CDR1 and CDR2 are MDHEN and SYDVKM. Using reference TRBV28 and TRBJ2-1 for the parts outside the CDR3, the full variable domain is DVKVTQSSRYLVKRTGEKVFLECVQDMDHENMFWYRQDPGLGLRLIYFSYDVKMKEKGDIPEGYSVSREKKERFSLILESASTNQTSMYLCASSTGTSGRPEQFFGPGTRLTVL.

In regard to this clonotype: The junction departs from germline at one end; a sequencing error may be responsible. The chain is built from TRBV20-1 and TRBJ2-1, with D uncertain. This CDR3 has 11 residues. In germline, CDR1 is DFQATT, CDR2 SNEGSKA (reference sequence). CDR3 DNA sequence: TGCAATGCTGACGGTTTGGATGAGCAGTTCTTC. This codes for CNADGLDEQFF.

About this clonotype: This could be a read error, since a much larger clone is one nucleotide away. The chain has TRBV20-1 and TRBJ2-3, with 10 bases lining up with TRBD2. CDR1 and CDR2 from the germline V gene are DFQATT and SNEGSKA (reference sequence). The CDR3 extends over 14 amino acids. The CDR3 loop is CCAREMSSGREQYF. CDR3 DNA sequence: TGCTGTGCTAGAGAGATGTCTAGCGGGAGAGAACAGTATTTT.

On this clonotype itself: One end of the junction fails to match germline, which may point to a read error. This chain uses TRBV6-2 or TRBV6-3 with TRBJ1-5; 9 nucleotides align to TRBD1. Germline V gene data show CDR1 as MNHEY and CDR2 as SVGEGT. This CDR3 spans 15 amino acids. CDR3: CASSYLDRGCQPQHF. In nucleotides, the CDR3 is TGCGCTAGCAGTTACCTGGACAGGGGATGTCAGCCCCAGCATTTT.

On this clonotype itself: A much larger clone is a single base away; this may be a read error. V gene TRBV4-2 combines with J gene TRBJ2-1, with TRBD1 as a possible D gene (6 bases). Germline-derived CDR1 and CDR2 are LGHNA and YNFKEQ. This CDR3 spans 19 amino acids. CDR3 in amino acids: CASSHPKGEQPFSYKEQFF. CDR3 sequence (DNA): TGTGCCAGCAGCCATCCTAAGGGGGAGCAACCCTTCTCCTACAAAGAGCAGTTCTTC.

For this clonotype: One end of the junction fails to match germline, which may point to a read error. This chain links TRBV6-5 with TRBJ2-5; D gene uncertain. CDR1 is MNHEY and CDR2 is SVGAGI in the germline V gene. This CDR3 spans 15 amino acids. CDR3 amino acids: CARSSEPRTVSAQYF. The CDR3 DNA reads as TGTGCCAGGAGTTCAGAACCCAGGACGGTGTCAGCTCAGTACTTC.

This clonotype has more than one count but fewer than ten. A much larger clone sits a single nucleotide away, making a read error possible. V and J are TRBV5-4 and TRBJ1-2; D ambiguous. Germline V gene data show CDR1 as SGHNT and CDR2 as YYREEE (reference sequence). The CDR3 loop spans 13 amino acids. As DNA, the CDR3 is TGTGCCAGCAGCTTGGACACTAACTATGACTACACCTTC. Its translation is CASSLDTNYDYTF.